The 2 T cell receptor beta chains reported below all come from one sample, sequenced in a study of identical twins. MiXCR was run by TCRdb on the 5' RACE reads, yielding one entry per CDR3 protein. The table has a few hundred thousand distinct CDR3 sequences, 10% to 15% seen once. These data were likewise used in another study, on yellow fever vaccine responses in identical twins.

The sample consisted of CD8+ T cells sorted from blood. The receptors stem from a woman younger than 35 in good health.

This clonotype has more than one count but fewer than ten. This chain uses TRBV29-1 with TRBJ2-1; D is possibly TRBD1 (5 bases). The germline V and J ends were trimmed by 5 bases and 5 bases, with 13 bases remaining between them. This CDR3 spans 13 amino acids. Germline V gene data show CDR1 as SQVTM and CDR2 as ANQGSEA. CDR3 region: CSVLGAMDNEQFF. The CDR3 DNA reads as TGCAGCGTTTTAGGGGCGATGGACAATGAGCAGTTCTTC.

The V gene is TRBV7-6, the J gene TRBJ1-1; no definite D call. Looked up from germline, CDR1 is SGHVS and CDR2 is FNYEAQ. Trimming stripped 0 bases from V and 4 bases from J, with 9 bases between. This CDR3 contains 14 residues. The CDR3 region has the DNA TGTGCCAGCAGCTTAGCAGGTCCGGGCACTGAAGCTTTCTTT. This gives the protein CASSLAGPGTEAFF.